This entry features one TCR beta chain sequence. The germline gives CDR1 MNHEY, CDR2 SVGAGI. V lost 4 bases to trimming and J lost 5 bases, with 17 bases between them. This CDR3 is built from 15 residues. The data belong to a study of shared clonotypes between healthy human individuals. The data were produced by immunoSEQ multiplex PCR, yet TCRdb's version contains in-frame clones alone and is incomplete. The sample lists millions of clones, 85% to 95% occurring once. Sequenced: naive CD4+ T cells sorted from blood. Subset in this sample: CD45RA+ positively selected. This clonotype was sampled from a man younger than 30 in good health. The V and J genes are TRBV6-5 and TRBJ1-1; D is perhaps TRBD1 (5 bases). The CDR3 is CASSSQSGKRTEAFF. The CDR3 DNA follows: TGTGCCAGCAGTTCTCAGTCAGGGAAGAGGACTGAAGCTTTCTTT.